The 8 T cell receptor beta chains in this list originate from one sample, sequenced in a study of blood T cell repertoires in COVID-19. Measured with immunoSEQ multiplex PCR; TCRdb has only the in-frame clones, and not every one. Among fewer than 40,000 clones listed, about 77% were seen once. Material: peripheral blood. The receptor set was obtained from a man aged 55 to 70 with acute or convalescent COVID-19.

The chain links TRBV5-1 to TRBJ1-2; 7 bases match TRBD1. V shed 3 bases and J 6 bases; nucleotides not matched to a gene: 8. CDR3 length: 14 amino acids. CDR1 is SGHRS and CDR2 is YFSETQ in the germline V gene. The CDR3 loop reads CASSSTGTENGYTF. The DNA of the CDR3 is TGCGCCAGCAGCTCAACCGGGACAGAGAATGGCTACACCTTC.

The chain has TRBV3-1 (or the pseudogene TRBV3-2) and TRBJ1-1; D possibly corresponds to TRBD1 (5 bases). With 6 bases removed from V and 4 bases from J, the gap between germline ends came to 15 bases. Germline CDR1 reads LGHDT; CDR2 reads YNNKEL (reference sequence). This CDR3 contains 14 residues. The CDR3 loop is CASRGPGLSTEAFF. Written as DNA, the CDR3 is TGTGCCAGCAGAGGACCGGGACTGAGCACTGAAGCTTTCTTT.

This chain links TRBV5-1 with TRBJ2-1; D gene unclear. CDR3 size: 13 residues. Germline assignment: CDR1 SGHRS and CDR2 YFSETQ. V was clipped by 1 base and J by 9 bases, with 11 bases between them. The CDR3 here is CASSLQSDGEQFF. CDR3 nucleotides: TGCGCCAGCAGCTTGCAAAGCGACGGTGAGCAGTTCTTC.

The chain employs TRBV9 and TRBJ2-6, with TRBD1 identical over 8 bases. CDR3 size: 18 residues. J gave up 0 bases and V 4 bases, and 9 bases lay outside the gene matches. The V gene's germline CDR1 is SGDLS and CDR2 YYNGEE. The CDR3 here is CASSPRQGIGSGANVLTF. CDR3 nucleotide sequence: TGTGCCAGCAGCCCAAGACAGGGGATAGGCTCTGGGGCCAACGTCCTGACTTTC.

V and J are TRBV10-1 and TRBJ2-3, with 8 bases matching TRBD2. This CDR3 is 16 amino acids long. With V trimmed by 9 bases and J by 2 bases, 13 bases remained unmatched. The germline V gene has CDR1 WNHNN and CDR2 SYGVQD (reference sequence). The CDR3 DNA sequence: TGCGCCAGTAGAAAACCGGGACTAGGTTCCACAGATACGCAGTATTTT. This translates into CASRKPGLGSTDTQYF.

The V and J genes are TRBV9 and TRBJ2-7, with 8 bases matching TRBD2. Germline loops: CDR1 SGDLS, CDR2 YYNGEE. J lost 6 bases, V lost 1 base, and 15 bases had no gene match. This CDR3 is 17 amino acids long. CDR3 nucleotide sequence: TGTGCCAGCAGCGTATCCCTGGGACTAGGTTCCCCGGTCGAGCAGTACTTC. Translated, it gives CASSVSLGLGSPVEQYF.

The chain is built from TRBV14 and TRBJ2-3, with 7 positions matching TRBD1. V was pared by 5 bases and J by 3 bases, with 11 bases of the junction left unmatched. Germline assignment: CDR1 SGHDN and CDR2 FVKESK. This CDR3 contains 16 residues. The CDR3 bases are TGTGCCAGCAGCGAGTGGCCAGGGGGAACGACAGATACGCAGTATTTT. This gives the protein CASSEWPGGTTDTQYF.

The rearrangement links TRBV6-5 to TRBJ2-1, with 7 bases lining up with TRBD1. The CDR3 has 14 amino acids. Germline V lookup: CDR1 MNHEY, CDR2 SVGAGI. Unmatched junction bases numbered 9, after V lost 5 bases and J lost 8 bases. The CDR3 sequence is CASSPDRVAYEQFF. The CDR3 region has the DNA TGTGCCAGCAGTCCTGACAGGGTCGCCTATGAGCAGTTCTTC.